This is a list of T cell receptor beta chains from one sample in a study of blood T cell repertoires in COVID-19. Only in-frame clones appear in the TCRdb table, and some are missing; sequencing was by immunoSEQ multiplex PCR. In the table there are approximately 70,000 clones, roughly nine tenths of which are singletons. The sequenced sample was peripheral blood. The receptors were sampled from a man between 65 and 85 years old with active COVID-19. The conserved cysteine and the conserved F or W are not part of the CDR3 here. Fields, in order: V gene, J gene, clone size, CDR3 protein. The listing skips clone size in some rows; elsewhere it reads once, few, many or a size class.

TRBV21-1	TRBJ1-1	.	ASSKALGQGTEAF
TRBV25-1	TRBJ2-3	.	ASSEYGTAADTQY
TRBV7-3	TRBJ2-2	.	ATTEGAGATGELF
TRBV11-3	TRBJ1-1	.	ASSLDVVGGTEAF
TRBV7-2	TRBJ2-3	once	ASSPSTGVDTQY
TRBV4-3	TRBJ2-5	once	ASSPGLAELGTQY
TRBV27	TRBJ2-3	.	ASSFGGRGQDTQY
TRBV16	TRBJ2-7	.	ASSQSVLVAGSYEQY
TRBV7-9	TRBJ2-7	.	ASSSLGTGGQSYEQY
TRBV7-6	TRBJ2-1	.	ASSLGGVGLYNEQF
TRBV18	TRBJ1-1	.	ASSPLSSGRGPPEAF
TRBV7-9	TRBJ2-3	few	ASSWGQGSTDTQY
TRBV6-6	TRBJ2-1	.	ASRPPGTGVHNEQF
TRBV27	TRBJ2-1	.	ASRIALAGGPISGEQF
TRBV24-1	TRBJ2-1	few	ATSDPGGAGDNEQF
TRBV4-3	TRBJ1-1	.	ASSYGHPLRGTEAF
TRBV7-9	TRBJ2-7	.	ASSLGGGNAEQY
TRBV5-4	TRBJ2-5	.	ASSSVAGGPGETQY
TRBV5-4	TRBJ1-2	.	ASSGLGGGYGYT
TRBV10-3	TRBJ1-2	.	AISGGTGGPYGYT
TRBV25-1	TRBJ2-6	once	ANQAPVWGANVLT
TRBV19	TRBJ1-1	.	ASSPRTGGWGNTEAF
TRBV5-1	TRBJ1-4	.	ASSPYDRGEEKLF
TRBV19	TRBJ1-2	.	ASSTGIWYGYT
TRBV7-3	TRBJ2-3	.	ASSDGRVRRGTDTQY
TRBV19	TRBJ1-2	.	ASSIGGTGRLEGYT
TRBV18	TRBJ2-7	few	ASSPGGGPYEQY
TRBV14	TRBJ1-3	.	ASSQGTGANTIY